A single sample gave rise to the 2 T cell receptor beta chains below, sequenced in a study of cytomegalovirus exposure and HLA in healthy donors. PCR used 60 Vbeta primers and 13 Jbeta primers. The protocol was immunoSEQ multiplex PCR, while the TCRdb copy is restricted to in-frame clones and leaves out a portion. The top ten hold 5.7% of the sample, which has about 180,000 clones, around 81% seen once. The sequenced sample consisted of PBMCs. The receptors were gathered from a man between 40 and 49 years old in good health and CMV-seronegative.

The chain links TRBV5-1 to TRBJ2-7; maybe TRBD2 (6 bases). The CDR3 spans 14 residues. Germline assignment: CDR1 SGHRS and CDR2 YFSETQ. V lost 4 bases and J 0 bases, leaving 11 bases between the germline ends. CDR3 residues: CASSGGLNSYEQYF. The CDR3 DNA follows: TGCGCCAGCAGCGGGGGACTTAACTCCTACGAGCAGTACTTC.

This rearrangement joins TRBV4-3 to TRBJ1-2; 7 bases agree with TRBD1. Germline CDR1 LGHNA, CDR2 YSLEER. The CDR3 runs to 15 residues. Germline trimming cut 0 bases from V and 4 bases from J; bases unmatched to any gene: 5. The CDR3 DNA reads TGCGCCAGCAGCCAAGATGGATCAGGGGGCTATGGCTACACCTTC. As protein: CASSQDGSGGYGYTF.